This entry lists 27 T cell receptor beta chains sequenced from one sample in a study of cytomegalovirus exposure and HLA in healthy donors. The PCR ran on 60 Vbeta and 13 Jbeta primers. Clones were read by immunoSEQ multiplex PCR, and TCRdb kept only the in-frame ones, dropping some. The sample includes fewer than 200,000 clones, roughly a tenth of them seen just once. The sequenced sample consisted of PBMCs. These receptors were taken from a woman aged 30 to 39 in good health and CMV-seropositive.

This clone was seen a handful of times. This chain links TRBV5-1 with TRBJ2-1; D gene unclear. CDR3 length: 15 amino acids. With 2 bases removed from V and 6 bases from J, the gap between germline ends came to 15 bases. Per germline, CDR1 SGHRS and CDR2 YFSETQ. The CDR3 DNA follows: TGCGCCAGCAGCTTCGGCCAGGTGACCCCCAATGAGCAGTTCTTC. Its translation is CASSFGQVTPNEQFF.

The chain recombines TRBV5-6 with TRBJ1-2, with D perhaps matching TRBD1 (5 bases). CDR3 size: 16 residues. V shed 4 bases and J shed 7 bases, with 23 bases lying between them. Germline CDR1 is SGHDT and CDR2 is YYEEEE. The chain's CDR3 is CASSPNADMGYFGYTF. CDR3 DNA: TGTGCCAGCAGCCCGAACGCGGACATGGGGTATTTTGGCTACACCTTC.

There are a few counts of this clone. The genes are TRBV27 and TRBJ1-5; D remains ambiguous. The CDR3 covers 16 residues. Trimming took off 5 bases at V and 0 bases at J, with 14 bases between the two ends. Germline V gene data show CDR1 as MNHEY and CDR2 as SMNVEV (reference sequence). The CDR3 region is CASSPEGRYSNQPQHF. The DNA for the CDR3 is TGTGCCAGCAGTCCAGAGGGCCGATATAGCAATCAGCCCCAGCATTTT.

The chain is built from TRBV7-9 and TRBJ2-1; 13 bases agree with TRBD2. The CDR3 consists of 15 residues. With 5 bases clipped from V and 9 bases from J, the junction kept 7 bases outside the gene matches. Germline loops: CDR1 SEHNR, CDR2 FQNEAQ (reference sequence). The CDR3 region has the DNA TGTGCCAGCAGCGCCACTAGCGGGAGGGCCATTGAGCAGTTCTTC. Its protein is CASSATSGRAIEQFF.

The chain has TRBV6-5 and TRBJ2-3, with TRBD2 matching 14 bases. The CDR3 spans 16 residues. Germline V gene data show CDR1 as MNHEY and CDR2 as SVGAGI. With V trimmed by 2 bases and J by 3 bases, 1 base remained unmatched. Written as DNA, the CDR3 is TGTGCCAGCAGTTACCGACTAGCGGGAGGGACAGATACGCAGTATTTT. It yields the protein CASSYRLAGGTDTQYF.

This clone has more than one count but fewer than ten. The V gene is TRBV7-6, the J gene TRBJ2-7; TRBD1 is a possible D gene (5 bases). CDR3 size: 13 residues. With 1 base removed from V and 5 bases from J, the gap between germline ends came to 9 bases. Per the germline V gene, CDR1 is SGHVS and CDR2 is FNYEAQ. The chain's CDR3 is CASSLGSGNEQYF. The DNA for the CDR3 is TGTGCCAGCAGCTTAGGTTCAGGGAACGAGCAGTACTTC.

The chain links TRBV2 to TRBJ2-1; D may be TRBD2 (5 bases). This CDR3 has 12 amino acids. Germline V CDR1 and CDR2: SNHLY, FYNNEI. Trimming cost V 3 bases and J 7 bases, with 7 bases left between them. In nucleotides, the CDR3 is TGTGCCAGCAGTGATGGGGAGAATGAGCAGTTCTTC. This codes for CASSDGENEQFF.

In its sample, this clone was seen a few times. The chain combines TRBV19 with TRBJ1-2; a possible D gene is TRBD1 (5 bases). Trimming removed 5 bases at V and 4 bases at J, with 14 bases between. The V gene's germline CDR1 is LNHDA and CDR2 SQIVND (reference sequence). CDR3 length: 14 residues. The CDR3 loop reads CASSSRVLSYGYTF. The CDR3 region has the DNA TGTGCCAGTAGTTCCAGGGTCTTATCCTATGGCTACACCTTC.

V usage is TRBV5-6 and J usage is TRBJ1-5, with D unresolved. The V end was cut by 4 bases, the J end by 0 bases, with 11 bases between. CDR1 and CDR2 from the germline V gene are SGHDT and YYEEEE. The CDR3 has 15 residues. The CDR3 reads CASSETGYSNQPQHF. DNA of the CDR3: TGTGCCAGCAGCGAGACGGGTTATAGCAATCAGCCCCAGCATTTT.

This chain links TRBV27 with TRBJ1-2, with TRBD1 matching 10 bases. Germline CDR1 is MNHEY and CDR2 is SMNVEV (reference sequence). The trim removed 5 bases at V and 2 bases at J, leaving 5 bases unmatched. This CDR3 region has 15 residues. The CDR3 is CASSRTGGANYGYTF. CDR3 in DNA: TGTGCCAGCAGTCGGACAGGGGGAGCGAACTATGGCTACACCTTC.

This chain links TRBV19 with TRBJ1-3; unclear D gene. V dropped 3 bases and J dropped 0 bases, with 9 bases sitting between them. Germline CDR1 is LNHDA and CDR2 is SQIVND (reference sequence). The CDR3 loop spans 15 amino acids. CDR3: CASSIGRDSGNTIYF. Here the CDR3 DNA reads TGTGCCAGTAGTATCGGGCGGGACTCTGGAAACACCATATATTTT.

This clone was counted a few times. The V call is TRBV5-1, the J call TRBJ2-7, with 9 bases fitting TRBD1. The CDR3 consists of 16 residues. V was clipped by 3 bases and J by 3 bases; unmatched bases: 10. Germline loops: CDR1 SGHRS, CDR2 YFSETQ. This chain's CDR3 is CASSSPRDRVSYEQYF. The CDR3 DNA is TGCGCCAGCAGCTCCCCCCGGGACAGGGTTAGCTACGAGCAGTACTTC.

V usage is TRBV6-4 and J usage is TRBJ1-2, with 10 bases identical to TRBD1. Unmatched junction bases numbered 8, after V lost 5 bases and J lost 8 bases. The CDR3 sequence is 14 residues long. From germline, CDR1 is MRHNA and CDR2 SNTAGT. Here the CDR3 DNA reads TGTGCCAGCAGTCAGACAGGGGGCAGGAGGGGCTACACCTTC. This codes for CASSQTGGRRGYTF.

This clone was picked up a small number of times. J is TRBJ1-2 and V is TRBV2; 9 nucleotides match TRBD1. With 5 bases clipped from V and 6 bases from J, the junction kept 4 bases outside the gene matches. This CDR3 contains 13 residues. Germline CDR1 and CDR2: SNHLY and FYNNEI. The CDR3 sequence: CASSWDRENGYTF. The DNA of the CDR3 is TGTGCCAGCAGTTGGGACAGGGAGAATGGCTACACCTTC.

This clone has a handful of counts. CDR3 nucleotide sequence: TGTGCCAGCAGCTCCTCGACAACCTCGATGCCCAATGAGCAGTTCTTC. Amino acid sequence: CASSSSTTSMPNEQFF. The chain combines TRBV7-9 with TRBJ2-1; D is undetermined. Trimming removed 4 bases from V and 6 bases from J, with 19 bases in between. The CDR3 consists of 16 residues. From germline, CDR1 is SEHNR and CDR2 FQNEAQ (reference sequence).

This clone was observed a few times. The gene calls are TRBV15 and TRBJ2-7; TRBD2 agrees at 11 bases. This CDR3 has 14 residues. Germline values: CDR1 LNHNV, CDR2 YYDKDF (reference sequence). The V segment lost 8 bases and the J segment 3 bases; nucleotides outside the gene matches: 6. The DNA for the CDR3 is TGTGCCACCTGGGGGACTAGCGGATTCTACGAGCAGTACTTC. It is translated as CATWGTSGFYEQYF.

This clone was seen a few times. The V call is TRBV6-6, the J call TRBJ1-4, with 7 bases that match TRBD1. The CDR3 has 15 residues. The trim removed 0 bases at V and 9 bases at J, leaving 7 bases unmatched. From germline, CDR1 is MNHNY and CDR2 SVGAGI (reference sequence). The CDR3 spells CASSYSMHRGQKLFF. The CDR3 coding sequence is TGTGCCAGCAGTTACTCGATGCACAGGGGTCAAAAACTGTTTTTT.

This clone was detected a few times. This rearrangement joins TRBV6-4 to TRBJ2-5, with TRBD1 matching over 7 bases. The CDR3 covers 19 residues. With 0 bases clipped from V and 3 bases from J, the junction kept 16 bases outside the gene matches. CDR1 is MRHNA, CDR2 SNTAGT, per germline. CDR3 DNA: TGTGCCAGCAGTGACTCGAATTTTGGGACAGCGCCCCGGAAAGAGACCCAGTACTTC. This codes for CASSDSNFGTAPRKETQYF.

The chain links TRBV30 to TRBJ2-1, with TRBD2 matching over 8 bases. The CDR3 is 15 residues long. From germline, CDR1 is GTSNPN and CDR2 SVGIG (reference sequence). Trimming cost V 5 bases and J 3 bases; bases outside gene matches: 9. The CDR3 loop is CAWGASGRGYNEQFF. CDR3 coding DNA: TGTGCCTGGGGGGCCAGCGGGAGAGGCTACAATGAGCAGTTCTTC.

The gene calls are TRBV6-1 and TRBJ1-1; no firm D call. V lost 8 bases, J lost 5 bases, and 18 bases lay in between. The CDR3 covers 14 residues. Germline values: CDR1 MNHNS, CDR2 SASEGT. This CDR3 is CASPRDWQSTEAFF. CDR3 in DNA: TGTGCCAGCCCCAGAGACTGGCAGTCGACTGAAGCTTTCTTT.

Only a few counts were recorded for this clone. This rearrangement joins TRBV15 to TRBJ2-5; perhaps TRBD1 as D (6 bases). The CDR3 is 13 amino acids. Trimming shortened V by 8 bases and J by 4 bases, and 14 bases separated the two germline ends. Germline values: CDR1 LNHNV, CDR2 YYDKDF (reference sequence). The CDR3 here is CATCRDITETQYF. In DNA, the CDR3 is TGTGCCACCTGTCGGGACATCACAGAGACCCAGTACTTC.

This rearrangement joins TRBV27 to TRBJ2-1; D might be TRBD1 (6 bases). The germline V gene encodes CDR1 MNHEY and CDR2 SMNVEV (reference sequence). The V end lost 2 bases, the J end lost 0 bases, and 8 bases lay between the germline ends. The CDR3 sequence is 15 residues long. The CDR3 here is CASSLVGASYNEQFF. The CDR3 nucleotides read TGTGCCAGCAGTTTAGTGGGGGCCTCCTACAATGAGCAGTTCTTC.

In its sample, this clone was seen a few times. V usage is TRBV7-6 and J usage is TRBJ2-7, with 9 nucleotides matching TRBD2. Germline-derived CDR1 and CDR2 are SGHVS and FNYEAQ. The CDR3 has 15 residues. Germline trimming cut 5 bases from V and 0 bases from J; bases unmatched to any gene: 5. The CDR3: CASSPSGTSSYEQYF. In nucleotides, the CDR3 is TGTGCCAGCAGCCCTAGCGGGACCAGCTCCTACGAGCAGTACTTC.

This clone was counted a few times. This rearrangement joins TRBV7-2 to TRBJ2-1; no firm D call. V was cut by 2 bases and J by 7 bases, with 3 bases left in between. This CDR3 comprises 11 residues. Germline V CDR1 and CDR2: SGHTA, FQGNSA. The CDR3 coding sequence is TGTGCCAGCAGCTTATTAAATGAGCAGTTCTTC. This sequence encodes CASSLLNEQFF.

The chain employs TRBV15 and TRBJ2-3; TRBD2 aligns across 10 bases. The length of the CDR3 is 17 residues. V shed 2 bases, J shed 6 bases, and the junction held 11 bases outside the gene matches. CDR1 and CDR2 from the germline V gene are LNHNV and YYDKDF (reference sequence). The CDR3 DNA is TGTGCCACCAGCAGATCCTCTTCCAGCGGGAGGGGGGATACGCAGTATTTT. Amino acids: CATSRSSSSGRGDTQYF.

The chain recombines TRBV10-2 with TRBJ2-3; TRBD1 matches 8 bases. CDR1 and CDR2 (germline): WSHSY, SAAADI. The CDR3 consists of 15 residues. The V segment lost 7 bases and the J segment 5 bases; nucleotides outside the gene matches: 11. The CDR3 loop is CASIQGATMGDTQYF. The CDR3 nucleotides read TGCGCCAGCATCCAGGGGGCTACTATGGGAGATACGCAGTATTTT.

This clone was counted between two and nine times. The rearrangement links TRBV4-1 to TRBJ2-1, with a weak D call TRBD2 (5 bases). Trimming took off 1 base at V and 9 bases at J, with 7 bases between the two ends. Germline V CDR1 and CDR2: MGHRA, YSYEKL. There are 12 residues in the CDR3. CDR3 sequence: CASSQGGLEQFF. For the CDR3, the DNA is TGCGCCAGCAGCCAAGGAGGGCTTGAGCAGTTCTTC.